This T cell receptor beta chain is from a study of control samples from healthy donors and cancer patients. Assay: immunoSEQ multiplex PCR; the TCRdb copy retains only in-frame clones and omits some. Counted here are roughly 50,000 clones, approximately 92% occurring once; the ten biggest clones make up roughly 0.8%. The germline V and J ends were trimmed by 2 bases and 2 bases, with 12 bases remaining between them. The CDR3 runs 16 residues. Germline CDR1 KGHDR, CDR2 SFDVKD. The source is a man aged 25 to 40 with colorectal cancer. The genes are TRBV24-1 and TRBJ1-5; D unclear. Sequenced: PBMCs. CDR3: CATSDSLGHGNQPQHF. DNA for the CDR3: TGTGCCACCAGTGATTCCCTAGGCCATGGCAATCAGCCCCAGCATTTT.